Given below is one TCR beta chain in context. This entry is derived from a study of control samples from healthy donors and cancer patients. Sequenced by immunoSEQ multiplex PCR; TCRdb stores in-frame clones only, minus some. The repertoire holds over 200,000 clones, with approximately 80% as singletons. The V segment lost 7 bases and the J segment 3 bases; nucleotides outside the gene matches: 0. The CDR3 totals 11 residues. CDR1 MGHDK and CDR2 SYGVNS come from the germline V gene. The chain couples TRBV25-1 to TRBJ2-7; 7 bases match TRBD1. The sequence was collected from a woman in her sixties with lung cancer. Sequences were obtained from PBMCs. DNA for the CDR3: TGTGCCAGCAACAGGGGCTACGAGCAGTACTTC. Translation gives CASNRGYEQYF.